These 16 T cell receptor beta chains were all obtained from the same sample, sequenced in a study of blood T cells in healthy people across ages. Using a J-beta primer mix together with a sample-barcoded 5' primer, a second PCR was run for roughly 7 to 11 cycles. TCRdb re-derived calls from the 5' RACE reads in MiXCR, one entry per CDR3 protein. This table has 1.8 million or so distinct CDR3 sequences, roughly two fifths appearing once. Input material: blood. These receptors were taken from a human donor in good health.

This chain links TRBV29-1 with TRBJ1-2; D is uncertain. The CDR3 has 10 amino acids. With 8 bases removed from V and 6 bases from J, the gap between germline ends came to 10 bases. Per germline, CDR1 SQVTM and CDR2 ANQGSEA. The CDR3 DNA is TGCAGCTCTTTGGGAGATGGCTACACCTTC. Residues: CSSLGDGYTF. Full variable domain (outside the CDR3, taken from reference TRBV29-1 and TRBJ1-2): SAVISQKPSRDICQRGTSLTIQCQVDSQVTMMFWYRQQPGQSLTLIATANQGSEATYESGFVIDKFPISRPNLTFSTLTVSNMSPEDSSIYLCSSLGDGYTFGSGTRLTVV.

This clonotype was found a few times. This rearrangement joins TRBV6-6 to TRBJ1-2; D call uncertain. The CDR3 is 17 amino acids. The V end was cut by 2 bases, the J end by 5 bases, with 21 bases between. CDR1 is MNHNY and CDR2 is SVGAGI in the germline V gene (reference sequence). CDR3 sequence reads: CASSYLKVSRRDYGYTF. The CDR3, as DNA: TGTGCCAGCAGTTACCTTAAAGTGAGTCGGAGAGATTATGGCTACACCTTC.

This clonotype was seen more than once but under ten times. The chain has TRBV28 and TRBJ1-5; no clear D gene. V was clipped by 5 bases and J by 0 bases, with 2 bases between them. Germline V gene sequence: CDR1 MDHEN, CDR2 SYDVKM. This CDR3 spans 12 amino acids. The DNA for the CDR3 is TGTGCCAGCAGTATTAGCAATCAGCCCCAGCATTTT. Translation: CASSISNQPQHF.

The J gene is TRBJ1-2, the V gene TRBV7-9; weak D call: TRBD1 (5 bases). Germline V gene sequence: CDR1 SEHNR, CDR2 FQNEAQ (reference sequence). The CDR3 runs 16 residues. V was pared by 1 base and J by 2 bases, with 14 bases between. CDR3 sequence (DNA): TGTGCCAGCAGCTTAGAAGAAGGGGAGTGGAACTATGGCTACACCTTC. This sequence encodes CASSLEEGEWNYGYTF. Together with reference TRBV7-9 and TRBJ1-2, the CDR3 gives the full variable domain: DTGVSQNPRHKITKRGQNVTFRCDPISEHNRLYWYRQTLGQGPEFLTYFQNEAQLEKSRLLSDRFSAERPKGSFSTLEIQRTEQGDSAMYLCASSLEEGEWNYGYTFGSGTRLTVV.

This sequence joins TRBV5-1 and TRBJ2-1, with 8 positions matching TRBD1. The CDR3 runs to 15 residues. Germline assignment: CDR1 SGHRS and CDR2 YFSETQ. With 0 bases clipped from V and 7 bases from J, the junction kept 6 bases outside the gene matches. CDR3 loop: CASSLGTGTENEQFF. In DNA, the CDR3 is TGCGCCAGCAGCTTGGGGACAGGGACCGAAAATGAGCAGTTCTTC.

This clonotype was seen a handful of times. The V gene is TRBV7-6, the J gene TRBJ1-2, with D tentatively TRBD1 (5 bases). Deletions cut 11 bases from V and 7 bases from J, with 17 bases between. Per the germline V gene, CDR1 is SGHVS and CDR2 is FNYEAQ. The CDR3 is 12 amino acids. This chain's CDR3 is CAARLWGGGYTF. The CDR3 DNA reads TGTGCCGCAAGACTCTGGGGGGGTGGCTACACCTTC. Drawing the rest from reference TRBV7-6 and TRBJ1-2, the complete variable domain is GAGVSQSPRYKVTKRGQDVALRCDPISGHVSLYWYRQALGQGPEFLTYFNYEAQQDKSGLPNDRFSAERPEGSISTLTIQRTEQRDSAMYRCAARLWGGGYTFGSGTRLTVV.

This clonotype was detected only a few times. V and J are TRBV7-2 and TRBJ2-7; 9 bases align to TRBD1. The CDR3 extends over 14 amino acids. CDR1 SGHTA and CDR2 FQGNSA come from the germline V gene. With 4 bases clipped from V and 7 bases from J, the junction kept 8 bases outside the gene matches. The chain's CDR3 is CASSSKQGAREQYF. In DNA form, the CDR3 reads TGTGCCAGCAGCTCTAAACAGGGGGCGAGAGAGCAGTACTTC.

This chain uses TRBV20-1 with TRBJ1-6; TRBD1 aligns across 8 bases. J gave up 0 bases and V 7 bases, and 11 bases lay outside the gene matches. The CDR3 contains 17 residues. CDR1 and CDR2 (germline): DFQATT, SNEGSKA (reference sequence). In nucleotides, the CDR3 is TGCAGTGTCGACAAAGGCGACAGGGGCTCCTATAATTCACCCCTCCACTTT. It translates to CSVDKGDRGSYNSPLHF.

CDR3 amino acids: CSARVRDIVNEKLFF. The CDR3, as DNA: TGCAGTGCTAGAGTTCGGGACATTGTTAATGAAAAACTGTTTTTT. The chain recombines TRBV20-1 with TRBJ1-4, with a possible D match to TRBD1 (6 bases). Per the germline V gene, CDR1 is DFQATT and CDR2 is SNEGSKA (reference sequence). The CDR3 extends over 15 amino acids. The V and J ends lost 1 base and 4 bases respectively, with 13 bases between them.

This clonotype has more than one count but fewer than ten. This chain connects TRBV12-3 or TRBV12-4 to TRBJ2-4, with a possible D match to TRBD2 (6 bases). The J call may be mistaken, given a closer DNA end match to TRBJ2-7. The CDR3 totals 14 residues. CDR3 protein: CASSTWDFPYEQYF. CDR3 bases: TGTGCCAGCAGTACCTGGGACTTCCCATACGAGCAGTACTTC.

This clonotype was picked up a small number of times. This chain links TRBV20-1 with TRBJ1-2; D is unresolved. The CDR3 spans 16 residues. Trimming removed 5 bases at V and 8 bases at J, with 27 bases between. CDR1 DFQATT and CDR2 SNEGSKA come from the germline V gene (reference sequence). The CDR3 DNA reads as TGCAGTGCTTCCCTACGAGAGTCAACGGGATTGAGCGGCTACACCTTC. It is translated as CSASLRESTGLSGYTF.

A few counts support this clonotype. This chain connects TRBV7-2 to TRBJ1-4; no reliable D call. The CDR3 has 16 residues. The V end was cut by 1 base, the J end by 1 base, with 10 bases between. Per the germline V gene, CDR1 is SGHTA and CDR2 is FQGNSA. CDR3 in DNA: TGTGCCAGCAGCTTAGTAGTGATCCAAACTAATGAAAAACTGTTTTTT. Amino acids: CASSLVVIQTNEKLFF.

This clonotype was seen many times. V usage is TRBV29-1 and J usage is TRBJ1-1, with 10 bases that match TRBD1. V lost 7 bases, J lost 3 bases, and 5 bases stayed unmatched. The CDR3 is 13 amino acids. Germline assignment: CDR1 SQVTM and CDR2 ANQGSEA. DNA of the CDR3: TGCAGCGCCCGGGGACAGGGGCACACTGAAGCTTTCTTT. Translation: CSARGQGHTEAFF.

V usage is TRBV29-1 and J usage is TRBJ2-2, with D unclear. Germline V gives CDR1 SQVTM, CDR2 ANQGSEA. The CDR3 covers 13 residues. Deletions cut 7 bases from V and 7 bases from J, with 16 bases between. The CDR3 reads CSATRPGGGELFF. The CDR3 DNA is TGCAGCGCCACAAGGCCTGGTGGCGGGGAGCTGTTTTTT.

This clonotype has just a few counts. The gene calls are TRBV4-2 and TRBJ2-3; D unresolved. The CDR3 is made up of 15 amino acids. In germline, CDR1 is LGHNA, CDR2 YNFKEQ. Deletions cut 1 base from V and 6 bases from J, with 14 bases between. CDR3 amino acids: CASSQASADSDTQYF. The CDR3 nucleotides are TGTGCCAGCAGCCAAGCGAGTGCCGACTCGGATACGCAGTATTTT.

This clonotype was detected only a few times. This rearrangement joins TRBV2 to TRBJ2-3; D not resolved. The germline V gene has CDR1 SNHLY and CDR2 FYNNEI. This CDR3 spans 10 amino acids. Deletions cut 4 bases from V and 8 bases from J, with 4 bases between. CDR3 nucleotides: TGTGCCAGCAGTGTGAGTACGCAGTATTTT. It codes for CASSVSTQYF.